The entry that follows covers one T cell receptor beta chain sequence. Antigen: not known. This sample stems from a study of response to subunit inactivated influenza vaccine. General study results and limits: The authors put forward the suggestion that each seasonal influenza vaccination may bring in only a limited number of new T cells.

CDR3 size: 14 residues. V was pared by 5 bases and J by 9 bases, with 14 bases between. TCRdb reanalysed the RT-PCR reads using MiXCR and keeps one entry per CDR3 protein. This sample yields over 150,000 distinct CDR3 sequences, of which roughly 10% are seen a single time; around 40% belongs to the top ten. This receptor was identified in a man aged 50 to 75 who received an inactivated influenza vaccine. J is TRBJ1-6 and V is TRBV12-3 or TRBV12-4, with no clear D. The sample in question was CD8+ T cells sorted from PBMCs, obtained less than 30 months after vaccination. For the CDR3, the DNA is TGTGCCAGCAGTGGACCCGGTTATGGTTCACCCCTCCACTTT. This codes for CASSGPGYGSPLHF.